The 12 T cell receptor beta chains below were found in one sample sequenced in a study of PD-L1 blockade in urothelial cancer. TCRdb keeps only in-frame clones here, not all; method: immunoSEQ multiplex PCR. The repertoire holds tens of thousands of clones, with about four fifths as singletons. Time point reported: pretreatment peripheral blood. The sequences come from PBMCs, collected around atezolizumab (anti-PD-L1) treatment. These receptors were taken from a man in his fifties or sixties with urothelial cancer.

In this sample, this clone turned up a few times. The V and J genes are TRBV10-3 and TRBJ2-7; tentatively, D is TRBD1 (6 bases). The CDR3 covers 12 residues. V lost 4 bases to trimming and J lost 5 bases, with 9 bases between them. Germline CDR1 ENHRY, CDR2 SYGVKD. Here the CDR3 reads CAISGDTDEQYF. The CDR3 region has the DNA TGTGCCATCAGTGGGGACACGGACGAGCAGTACTTC.

This chain links TRBV28 with TRBJ1-3, with TRBD1 as a possible D gene (6 bases). The V and J ends lost 2 bases and 4 bases respectively, with 12 bases between them. Germline CDR1 reads MDHEN; CDR2 reads SYDVKM. CDR3 size: 15 residues. CDR3 protein: CASSLGGARGNTIYF. In nucleotides, the CDR3 is TGTGCCAGCAGTTTAGGGGGGGCGCGGGGAAACACCATATATTTT.

This clone was seen just once. The V call is TRBV15, the J call TRBJ2-3, with 14 positions matching TRBD2. The CDR3 is made up of 14 amino acids. Germline V gives CDR1 LNHNV, CDR2 YYDKDF (reference sequence). V was clipped by 9 bases and J by 3 bases; unmatched bases: 2. The DNA for the CDR3 is TGTGCCACAGGGACTAGCGGGAGAACAGATACGCAGTATTTT. Translation: CATGTSGRTDTQYF.

This chain links TRBV19 with TRBJ2-7; TRBD1 aligns across 9 bases. The germline CDR1 and CDR2 sequences are LNHDA and SQIVND (reference sequence). The V and J ends lost 4 bases and 2 bases, in that order; junction bases with no gene match: 3. The CDR3 has 14 amino acids. The CDR3 is CASSRQGGPYEQYF. CDR3 in DNA: TGTGCCAGTAGTAGACAGGGGGGACCCTACGAGCAGTACTTC.

The chain couples TRBV19 to TRBJ2-2; 9 bases match TRBD2. The CDR3 has 14 amino acids. In germline, CDR1 is LNHDA, CDR2 SQIVND (reference sequence). V lost 4 bases and J lost 15; bases outside the gene matches: 12. CDR3 coding DNA: TGTGCCAGTAGTACTAATCCAGCGGCGGGAGGGGTGTTTTTT. It specifies CASSTNPAAGGVFF.

This clone was seen once. The chain uses TRBV11-2 and TRBJ2-6; unclear D gene. CDR1 and CDR2 (germline): SGHAT, FQNNGV. This CDR3 has 15 amino acids. Trimming took off 7 bases at V and 1 base at J, with 11 bases between the two ends. Here the CDR3 DNA reads TGTGCCAGCACCCAAAGTCAGTCTGGGGCCAACGTCCTGACTTTC. Its protein product is CASTQSQSGANVLTF.

About this clone: Within the sample, other DNA sequences also encode this same CDR3. This chain connects TRBV30 to TRBJ2-3; D remains ambiguous. Germline CDR1 is GTSNPN and CDR2 is SVGIG (reference sequence). Between the trimmed V and J ends, which lost 3 bases and 0 bases, there was a span of 4 bases. The CDR3 sequence is 12 residues long. CDR3 DNA: TGTGCCTGGAGCCCAAGCACAGATACGCAGTATTTT. Translating gives CAWSPSTDTQYF.

V and J are TRBV4-1 and TRBJ2-7, with a weak D call TRBD1 (6 bases). This CDR3 is built from 15 residues. Germline loops: CDR1 MGHRA, CDR2 YSYEKL. V lost 1 base to trimming and J lost 1 base, with 11 bases between them. The CDR3, as DNA: TGCGCCAGCAGCCAAGCTCCCCAGGGGTCCTACGAGCAGTACTTC. Translation gives CASSQAPQGSYEQYF.

The chain combines TRBV19 with TRBJ1-5; TRBD1 aligns across 10 bases. With V trimmed by 7 bases and J by 6 bases, 12 bases remained unmatched. The CDR3 extends over 16 amino acids. Germline V gene data show CDR1 as LNHDA and CDR2 as SQIVND (reference sequence). CDR3 DNA sequence: TGTGCCAGTACCTCCTGGGGCGGGACAGGGGCTCAGCCCCAGCATTTT. Its protein product is CASTSWGGTGAQPQHF. The full variable domain, its missing parts supplied by reference TRBV19 and TRBJ1-5, is DGGITQSPKYLFRKEGQNVTLSCEQNLNHDAMYWYRQDPGQGLRLIYYSQIVNDFQKGDIAEGYSVSREKKESFPLTVTSAQKNPTAFYLCASTSWGGTGAQPQHFGDGTRLSIL.

Only a few counts were recorded for this clone. The chain joins TRBV5-6 to TRBJ2-7, with 10 bases aligning to TRBD1. V lost 4 bases to trimming and J lost 5 bases; unmatched junction nucleotides: 3. CDR1 and CDR2 (germline): SGHDT, YYEEEE. The CDR3 runs to 13 residues. The CDR3 DNA is TGTGCCAGCAGCCGACAGGGGGCGAACGAGCAGTACTTC. Translated, it gives CASSRQGANEQYF.

This chain links TRBV11-2 with TRBJ1-5; 7 bases map to TRBD1. CDR3 length: 15 amino acids. The germline V gene has CDR1 SGHAT and CDR2 FQNNGV. The V gene end was trimmed by 5 bases and the J gene end by 1 base; junction bases not matched to a gene: 5. CDR3 coding DNA: TGTGCCAGCAGCCCGGGACAGAGGAGCAATCAGCCCCAGCATTTT. Translation gives CASSPGQRSNQPQHF.

The V call is TRBV4-3, the J call TRBJ2-2; D is ambiguous. Trimming removed 6 bases from V and 5 bases from J, with 10 bases in between. The CDR3 extends over 13 amino acids. Germline loops: CDR1 LGHNA, CDR2 YSLEER. The chain's CDR3 is CASRPLGTGELFF. The CDR3 DNA sequence: TGCGCCAGCAGACCCCTCGGGACCGGGGAGCTGTTTTTT.